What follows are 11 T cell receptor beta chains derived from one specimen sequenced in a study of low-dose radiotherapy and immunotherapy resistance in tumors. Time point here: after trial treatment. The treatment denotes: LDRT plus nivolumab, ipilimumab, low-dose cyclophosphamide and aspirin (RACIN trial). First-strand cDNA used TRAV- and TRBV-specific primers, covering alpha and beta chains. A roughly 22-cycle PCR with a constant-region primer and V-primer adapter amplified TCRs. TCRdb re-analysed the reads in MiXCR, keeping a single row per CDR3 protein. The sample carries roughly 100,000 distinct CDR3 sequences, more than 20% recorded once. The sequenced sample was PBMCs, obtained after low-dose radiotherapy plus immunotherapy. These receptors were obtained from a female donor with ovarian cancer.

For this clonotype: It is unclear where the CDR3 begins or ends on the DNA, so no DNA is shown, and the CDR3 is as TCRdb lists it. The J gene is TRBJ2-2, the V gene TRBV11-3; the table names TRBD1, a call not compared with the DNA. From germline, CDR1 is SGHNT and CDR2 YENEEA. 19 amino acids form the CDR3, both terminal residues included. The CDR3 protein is CASSLDQWGSANTGELFFF.

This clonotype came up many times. The CDR3 DNA sequence: TGTGCCTGGAGTGTATGGTCAGCGAACACTGAAGCTTTCTTT. Encoded protein: CAWSVWSANTEAFF. The rearrangement uses TRBV30 and TRBJ1-1; D remains ambiguous. Germline lookup yields CDR1 GTSNPN and CDR2 SVGIG (reference sequence). This CDR3 has 14 amino acids. Trimming removed 0 bases from V and 1 base from J, with 9 bases in between.

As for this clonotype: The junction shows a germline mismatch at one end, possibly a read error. The CDR3, as DNA: TGTGCCAGCAGTTTATGGACAGGGGAGCCGTTCTTC. This gives the protein CASSLWTGEPFF. The V and J genes are TRBV28 and TRBJ2-1, with TRBD1 matching 8 bases. The CDR3 is 12 residues long. The germline V gene has CDR1 MDHEN and CDR2 SYDVKM.

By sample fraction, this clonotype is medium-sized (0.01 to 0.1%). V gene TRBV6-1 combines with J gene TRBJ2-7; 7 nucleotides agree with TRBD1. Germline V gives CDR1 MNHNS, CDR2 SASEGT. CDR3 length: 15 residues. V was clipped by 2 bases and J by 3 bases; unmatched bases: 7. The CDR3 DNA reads TGTGCCAGCAGTGAATGGGCGACAGGGAGCTACGAGCAGTACTTC. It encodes CASSEWATGSYEQYF.

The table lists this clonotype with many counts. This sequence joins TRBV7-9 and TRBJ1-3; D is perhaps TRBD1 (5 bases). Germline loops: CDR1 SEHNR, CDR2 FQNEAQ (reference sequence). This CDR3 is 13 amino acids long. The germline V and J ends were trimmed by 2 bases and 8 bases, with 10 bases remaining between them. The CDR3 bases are TGTGCCAGCAGCTTACCCGTGGGGGACACCATATATTTT. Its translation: CASSLPVGDTIYF.

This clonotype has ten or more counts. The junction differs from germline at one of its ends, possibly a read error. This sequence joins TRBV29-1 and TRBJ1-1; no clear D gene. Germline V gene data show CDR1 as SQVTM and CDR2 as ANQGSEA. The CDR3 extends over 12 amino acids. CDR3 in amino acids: CSVSWRNSEAFF. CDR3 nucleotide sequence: TGCAGCGTTTCGTGGAGGAACTCTGAAGCTTTCTTT.

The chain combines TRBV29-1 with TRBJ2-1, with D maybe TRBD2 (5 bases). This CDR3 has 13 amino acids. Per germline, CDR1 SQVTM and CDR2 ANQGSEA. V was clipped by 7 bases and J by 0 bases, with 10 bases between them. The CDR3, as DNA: TGCAGCGCAGCGGTTAGCTCCTACAATGAGCAGTTCTTC. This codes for CSAAVSSYNEQFF.

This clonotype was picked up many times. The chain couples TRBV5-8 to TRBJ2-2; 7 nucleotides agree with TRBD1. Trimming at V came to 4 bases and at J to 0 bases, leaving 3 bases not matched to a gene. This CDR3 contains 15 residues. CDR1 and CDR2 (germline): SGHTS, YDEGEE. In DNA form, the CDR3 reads TGTGCCAGCAGCCCCGGGACAGCGAACACCGGGGAGCTGTTTTTT. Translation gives CASSPGTANTGELFF.

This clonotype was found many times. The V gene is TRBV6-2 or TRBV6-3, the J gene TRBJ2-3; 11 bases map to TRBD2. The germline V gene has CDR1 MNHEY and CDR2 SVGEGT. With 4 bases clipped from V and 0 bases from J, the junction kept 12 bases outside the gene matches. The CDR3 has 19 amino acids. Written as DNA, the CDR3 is TGTGCCAGCAGTTTTGAGAAGGGGACTAGCGGTTCTAGCACAGATACGCAGTATTTT. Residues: CASSFEKGTSGSSTDTQYF.

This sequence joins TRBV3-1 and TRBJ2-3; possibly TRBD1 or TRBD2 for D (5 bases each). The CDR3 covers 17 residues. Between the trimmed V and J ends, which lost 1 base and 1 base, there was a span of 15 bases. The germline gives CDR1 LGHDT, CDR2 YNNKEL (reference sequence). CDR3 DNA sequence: TGTGCCAGCAGCCAAGGCCTAGCTATGGGGGGCACAGATACGCAGTATTTT. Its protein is CASSQGLAMGGTDTQYF.

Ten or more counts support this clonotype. This CDR3 is CASSRSRGRGETQYF. The CDR3 DNA sequence: TGTGCCAGCAGCCGCAGCAGGGGGCGCGGGGAGACCCAGTACTTC. The V call is TRBV28, the J call TRBJ2-5; the match to TRBD1 covers 8 bases. Germline lookup yields CDR1 MDHEN and CDR2 SYDVKM. CDR3 length equals 15 residues. The trim removed 6 bases at V and 5 bases at J, leaving 11 bases unmatched. Variable domain in full (rest from reference TRBV28 and TRBJ2-5): DVKVTQSSRYLVKRTGEKVFLECVQDMDHENMFWYRQDPGLGLRLIYFSYDVKMKEKGDIPEGYSVSREKKERFSLILESASTNQTSMYLCASSRSRGRGETQYFGPGTRLLVL.